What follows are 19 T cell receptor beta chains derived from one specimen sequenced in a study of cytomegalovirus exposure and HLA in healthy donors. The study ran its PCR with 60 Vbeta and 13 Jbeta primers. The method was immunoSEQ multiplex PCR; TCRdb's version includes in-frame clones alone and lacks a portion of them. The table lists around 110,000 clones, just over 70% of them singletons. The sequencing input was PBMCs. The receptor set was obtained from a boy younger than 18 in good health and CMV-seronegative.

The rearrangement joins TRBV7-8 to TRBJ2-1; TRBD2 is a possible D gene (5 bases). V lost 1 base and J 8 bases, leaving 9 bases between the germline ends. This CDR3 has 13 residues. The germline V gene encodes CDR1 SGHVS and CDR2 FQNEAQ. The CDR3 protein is CASSLVGRDEQFF. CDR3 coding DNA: TGTGCCAGCAGCTTAGTAGGGAGAGATGAGCAGTTCTTC. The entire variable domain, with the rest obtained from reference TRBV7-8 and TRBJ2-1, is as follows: GAGVSQSPRYKVAKRGQDVALRCDPISGHVSLFWYQQALGQGPEFLTYFQNEAQLDKSGLPSDRFFAERPEGSVSTLKIQRTQQEDSAVYLCASSLVGRDEQFFGPGTRLTVL.

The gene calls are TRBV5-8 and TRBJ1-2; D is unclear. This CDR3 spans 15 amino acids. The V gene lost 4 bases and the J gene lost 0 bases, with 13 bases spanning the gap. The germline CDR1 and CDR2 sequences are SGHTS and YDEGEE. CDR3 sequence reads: CASSPGQAPNYGYTF. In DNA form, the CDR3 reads TGTGCCAGCAGCCCTGGTCAGGCGCCTAACTATGGCTACACCTTC.

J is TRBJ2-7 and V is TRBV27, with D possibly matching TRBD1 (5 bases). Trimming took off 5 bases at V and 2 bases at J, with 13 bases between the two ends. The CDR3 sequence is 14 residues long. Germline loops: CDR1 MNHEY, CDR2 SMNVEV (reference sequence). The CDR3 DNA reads TGTGCCAGCAGTCCAAGGGGAAACGCCTACGAGCAGTACTTC. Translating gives CASSPRGNAYEQYF.

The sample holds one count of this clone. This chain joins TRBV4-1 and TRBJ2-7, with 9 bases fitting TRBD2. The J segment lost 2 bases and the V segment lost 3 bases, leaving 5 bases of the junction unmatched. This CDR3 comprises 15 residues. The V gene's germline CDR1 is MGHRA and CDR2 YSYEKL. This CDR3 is CASSHPAGGTYEQYF. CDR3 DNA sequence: TGCGCCAGCAGCCACCCAGCGGGAGGCACCTACGAGCAGTACTTC.

The CDR3: CASSTGTGEQYF. The CDR3, as DNA: TGTGCCAGCAGCACCGGGACAGGTGAGCAGTACTTC. The V and J genes are TRBV5-4 and TRBJ2-7; 8 bases line up with TRBD1. The CDR3 contains 12 residues. Germline CDR1 and CDR2: SGHNT and YYREEE (reference sequence). The V and J ends lost 4 bases and 7 bases, in that order; junction bases with no gene match: 4.

The DNA of the CDR3 is TGTGCCAGCAGTGGTCGAACAGGGTCGGCTAATGAAAAACTGTTTTTT. Amino acid sequence: CASSGRTGSANEKLFF. This chain links TRBV28 with TRBJ1-4, with a possible D match to TRBD1 (6 bases). The V end was cut by 5 bases, the J end by 3 bases, with 16 bases between. The CDR3 has 16 residues. Germline CDR1 is MDHEN and CDR2 is SYDVKM.

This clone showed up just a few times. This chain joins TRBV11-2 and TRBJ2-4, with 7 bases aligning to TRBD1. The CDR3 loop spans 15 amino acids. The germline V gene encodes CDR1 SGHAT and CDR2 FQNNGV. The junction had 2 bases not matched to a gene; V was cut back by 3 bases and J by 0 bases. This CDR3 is CASSFTGVAKNIQYF. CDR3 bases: TGTGCCAGCAGCTTCACAGGGGTAGCCAAAAACATTCAGTACTTC.

In nucleotides, the CDR3 is TGTGCCAGCAGCGTGGGACTTTTCAAGCCCCAGCATTTT. It is translated as CASSVGLFKPQHF. The chain joins TRBV2 to TRBJ1-5; the D gene is possibly TRBD1 (5 bases). V lost 6 bases, J lost 8 bases, and 14 bases lay in between. This CDR3 has 13 residues. Germline-derived CDR1 and CDR2 are SNHLY and FYNNEI.

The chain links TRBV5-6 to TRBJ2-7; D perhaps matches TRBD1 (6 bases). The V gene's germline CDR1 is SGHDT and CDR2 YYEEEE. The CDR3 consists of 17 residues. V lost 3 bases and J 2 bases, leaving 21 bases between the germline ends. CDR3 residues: CASSSPQGRSPPYEQYF. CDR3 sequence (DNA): TGTGCCAGCAGCTCCCCCCAGGGGCGCAGTCCTCCCTACGAGCAGTACTTC.

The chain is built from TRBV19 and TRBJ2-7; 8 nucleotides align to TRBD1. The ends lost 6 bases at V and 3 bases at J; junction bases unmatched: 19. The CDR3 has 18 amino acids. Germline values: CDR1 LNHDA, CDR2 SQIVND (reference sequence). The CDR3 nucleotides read TGTGCCAGTAGCTCCCGAAGTTACCAGGGGGCTGATCGCTACGAGCAGTACTTC. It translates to CASSSRSYQGADRYEQYF.

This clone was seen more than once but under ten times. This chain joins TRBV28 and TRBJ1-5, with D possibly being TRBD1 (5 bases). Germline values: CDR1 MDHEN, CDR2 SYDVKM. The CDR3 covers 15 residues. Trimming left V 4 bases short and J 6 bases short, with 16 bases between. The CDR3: CASSSGAGRVQPQHF. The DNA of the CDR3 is TGTGCCAGCAGTTCCGGGGCGGGACGGGTTCAGCCCCAGCATTTT.

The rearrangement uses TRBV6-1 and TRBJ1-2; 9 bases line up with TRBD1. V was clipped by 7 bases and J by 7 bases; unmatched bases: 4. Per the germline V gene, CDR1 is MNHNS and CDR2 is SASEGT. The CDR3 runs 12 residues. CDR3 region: CASTLTGGGYTF. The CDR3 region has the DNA TGTGCCAGCACCCTGACAGGGGGTGGCTACACCTTC.

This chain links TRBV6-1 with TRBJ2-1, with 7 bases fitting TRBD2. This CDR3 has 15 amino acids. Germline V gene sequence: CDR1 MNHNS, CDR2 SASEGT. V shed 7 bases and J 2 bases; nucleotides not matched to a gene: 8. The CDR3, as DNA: TGTGCCAGCACCCCAGGGAGGGAACCCTACAATGAGCAGTTCTTC. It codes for CASTPGREPYNEQFF.

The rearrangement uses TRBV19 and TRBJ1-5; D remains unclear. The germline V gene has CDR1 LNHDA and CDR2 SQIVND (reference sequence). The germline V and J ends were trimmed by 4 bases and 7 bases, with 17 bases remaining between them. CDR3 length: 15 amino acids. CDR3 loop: CASSTSTGFQQPQHF. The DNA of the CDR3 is TGTGCCAGTAGTACCTCGACGGGGTTTCAGCAGCCCCAGCATTTT.

The CDR3 sequence: CASSNRVFTEAFF. The CDR3 bases are TGTGCCAGCAGTAACAGGGTTTTCACTGAAGCTTTCTTT. The rearrangement joins TRBV6-5 to TRBJ1-1, with a possible D match to TRBD1 (6 bases). The V gene lost 5 bases and the J gene lost 4 bases, with 11 bases spanning the gap. Per the germline V gene, CDR1 is MNHEY and CDR2 is SVGAGI. This CDR3 has 13 amino acids.

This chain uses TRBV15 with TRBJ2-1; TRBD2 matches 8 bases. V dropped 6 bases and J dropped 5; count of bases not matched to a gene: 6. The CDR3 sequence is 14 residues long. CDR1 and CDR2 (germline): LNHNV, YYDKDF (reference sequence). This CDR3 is CATSPIAGHNEQFF. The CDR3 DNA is TGTGCCACCAGTCCTATAGCGGGACACAATGAGCAGTTCTTC.

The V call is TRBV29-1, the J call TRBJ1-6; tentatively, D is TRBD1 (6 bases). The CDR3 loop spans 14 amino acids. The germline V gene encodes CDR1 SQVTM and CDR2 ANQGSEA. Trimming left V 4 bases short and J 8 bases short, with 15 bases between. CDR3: CSVASGTRDSPLHF. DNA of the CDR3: TGCAGCGTTGCATCAGGGACAAGAGATTCACCCCTCCACTTT.

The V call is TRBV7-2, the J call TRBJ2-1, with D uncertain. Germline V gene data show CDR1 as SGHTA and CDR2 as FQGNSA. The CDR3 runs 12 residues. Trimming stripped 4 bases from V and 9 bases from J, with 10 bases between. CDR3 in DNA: TGTGCCAGCAGCTGGGCCGCAGGTGAGCAGTTCTTC. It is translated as CASSWAAGEQFF.

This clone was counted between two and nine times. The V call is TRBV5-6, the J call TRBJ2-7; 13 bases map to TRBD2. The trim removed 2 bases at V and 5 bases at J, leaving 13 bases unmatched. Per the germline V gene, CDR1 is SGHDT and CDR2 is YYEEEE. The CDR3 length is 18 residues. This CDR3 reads CASSFARLAGGPLDEQYF. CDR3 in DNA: TGTGCCAGCAGCTTTGCGCGACTAGCGGGAGGACCGTTGGACGAGCAGTACTTC.